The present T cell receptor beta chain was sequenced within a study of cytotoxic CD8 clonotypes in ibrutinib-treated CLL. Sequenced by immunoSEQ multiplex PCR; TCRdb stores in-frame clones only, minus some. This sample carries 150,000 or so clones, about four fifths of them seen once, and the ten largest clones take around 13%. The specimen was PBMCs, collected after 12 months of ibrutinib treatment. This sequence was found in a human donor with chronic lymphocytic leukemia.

The CDR3 bases are TGTGCCAGCAGCTTAGAGCCGGCTAGCGAATTCCCCTTGGAGTTCTTC. The encoded protein is CASSLEPASEFPLEFF. The chain is built from TRBV7-2 and TRBJ2-1; D is perhaps TRBD2 (6 bases). Germline CDR1 and CDR2: SGHTA and FQGNSA. This CDR3 region has 16 residues. The ends were cut back, 1 base at V and 14 bases at J, with 24 bases in the middle.